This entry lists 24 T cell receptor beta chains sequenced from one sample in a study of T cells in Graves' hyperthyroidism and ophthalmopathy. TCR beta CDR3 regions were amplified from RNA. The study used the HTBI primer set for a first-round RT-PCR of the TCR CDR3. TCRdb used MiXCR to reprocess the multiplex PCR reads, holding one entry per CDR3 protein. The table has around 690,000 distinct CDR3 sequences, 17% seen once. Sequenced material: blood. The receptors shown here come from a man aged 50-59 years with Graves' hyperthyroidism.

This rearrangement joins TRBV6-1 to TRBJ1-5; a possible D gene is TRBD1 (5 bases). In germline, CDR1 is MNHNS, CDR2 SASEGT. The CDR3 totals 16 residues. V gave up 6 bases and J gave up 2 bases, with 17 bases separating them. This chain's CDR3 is CASRGVEGVGNQPQHF. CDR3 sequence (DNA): TGTGCCAGCAGGGGGGTGGAGGGTGTCGGCAATCAGCCCCAGCATTTT.

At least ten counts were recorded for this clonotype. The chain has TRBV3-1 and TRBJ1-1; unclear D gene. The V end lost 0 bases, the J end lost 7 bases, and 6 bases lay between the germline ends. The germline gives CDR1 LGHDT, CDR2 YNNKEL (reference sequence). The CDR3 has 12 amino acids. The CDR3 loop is CASSQDLSEAFF. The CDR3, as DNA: TGTGCCAGCAGCCAAGATCTGAGTGAAGCTTTCTTT.

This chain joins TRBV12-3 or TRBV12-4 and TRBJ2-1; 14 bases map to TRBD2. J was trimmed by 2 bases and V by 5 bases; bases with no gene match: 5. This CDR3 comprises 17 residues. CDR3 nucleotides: TGTGCCAGCAGTCCAGGGACTAGCGGGAGCCCCTACAATGAGCAGTTCTTC. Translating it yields CASSPGTSGSPYNEQFF.

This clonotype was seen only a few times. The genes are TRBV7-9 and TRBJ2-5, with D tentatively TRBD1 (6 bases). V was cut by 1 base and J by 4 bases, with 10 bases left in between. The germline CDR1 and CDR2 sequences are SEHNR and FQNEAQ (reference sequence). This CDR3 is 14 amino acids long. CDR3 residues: CASSLEARGETQYF. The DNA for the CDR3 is TGTGCCAGCAGCTTAGAAGCCAGGGGAGAGACCCAGTACTTC.

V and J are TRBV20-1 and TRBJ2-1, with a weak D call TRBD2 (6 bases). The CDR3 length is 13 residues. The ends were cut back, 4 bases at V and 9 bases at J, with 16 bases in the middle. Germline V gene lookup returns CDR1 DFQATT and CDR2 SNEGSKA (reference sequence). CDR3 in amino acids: CSAIGGYYGEQFF. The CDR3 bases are TGCAGTGCTATCGGGGGTTATTACGGTGAGCAGTTCTTC.

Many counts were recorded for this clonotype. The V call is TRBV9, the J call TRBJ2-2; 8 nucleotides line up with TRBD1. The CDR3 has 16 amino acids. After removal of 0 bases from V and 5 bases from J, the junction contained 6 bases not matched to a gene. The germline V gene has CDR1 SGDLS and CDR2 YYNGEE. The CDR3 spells CASSVAQGVVTGELFF. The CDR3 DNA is TGTGCCAGCAGCGTAGCACAGGGGGTGGTGACCGGGGAGCTGTTTTTT.

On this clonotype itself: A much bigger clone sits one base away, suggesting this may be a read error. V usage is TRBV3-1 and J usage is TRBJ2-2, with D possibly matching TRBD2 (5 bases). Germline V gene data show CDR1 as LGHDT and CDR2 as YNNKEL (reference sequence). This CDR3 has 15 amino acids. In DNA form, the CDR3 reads TGTGCCAGCAGCCAAGATAGCTTGAACACCGGGGAGCCGTTTTTT. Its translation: CASSQDSLNTGEPFF.

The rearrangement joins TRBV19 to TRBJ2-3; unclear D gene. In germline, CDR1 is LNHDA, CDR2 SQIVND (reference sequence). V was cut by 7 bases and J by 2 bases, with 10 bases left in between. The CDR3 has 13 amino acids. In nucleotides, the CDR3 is TGTGCCAGTAATGGGGTCCTCACAGATACGCAGTATTTT. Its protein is CASNGVLTDTQYF. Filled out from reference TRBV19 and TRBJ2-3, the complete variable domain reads DGGITQSPKYLFRKEGQNVTLSCEQNLNHDAMYWYRQDPGQGLRLIYYSQIVNDFQKGDIAEGYSVSREKKESFPLTVTSAQKNPTAFYLCASNGVLTDTQYFGPGTRLTVL.

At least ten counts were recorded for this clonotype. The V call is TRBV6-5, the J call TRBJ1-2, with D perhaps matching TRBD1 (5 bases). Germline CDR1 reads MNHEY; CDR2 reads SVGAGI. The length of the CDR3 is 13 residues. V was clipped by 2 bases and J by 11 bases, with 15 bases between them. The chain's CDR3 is CASSYDGTQKYTF. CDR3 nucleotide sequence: TGTGCCAGCAGTTACGACGGGACGCAGAAATACACCTTC.

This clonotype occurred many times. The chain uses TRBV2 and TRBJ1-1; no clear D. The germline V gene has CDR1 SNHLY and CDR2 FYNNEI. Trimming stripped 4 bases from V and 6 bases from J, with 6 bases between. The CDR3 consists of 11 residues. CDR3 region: CASSGHPEAFF. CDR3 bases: TGTGCCAGCAGTGGACACCCTGAAGCTTTCTTT.

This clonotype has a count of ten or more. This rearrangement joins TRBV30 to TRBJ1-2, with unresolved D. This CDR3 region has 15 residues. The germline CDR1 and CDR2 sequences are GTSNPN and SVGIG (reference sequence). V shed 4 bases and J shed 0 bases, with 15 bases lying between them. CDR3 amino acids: CAWTLWANSNYGYTF. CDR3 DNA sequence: TGTGCCTGGACCCTCTGGGCCAATTCTAACTATGGCTACACCTTC.

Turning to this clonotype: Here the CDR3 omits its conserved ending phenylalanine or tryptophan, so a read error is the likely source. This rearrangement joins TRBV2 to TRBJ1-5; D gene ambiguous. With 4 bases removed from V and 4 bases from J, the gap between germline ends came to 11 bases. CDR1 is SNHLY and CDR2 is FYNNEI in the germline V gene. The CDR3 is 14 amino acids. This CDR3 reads CASSGSAINQPQHL. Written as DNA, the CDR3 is TGTGCCAGCAGTGGGTCAGCCATTAATCAGCCCCAGCATCTT.

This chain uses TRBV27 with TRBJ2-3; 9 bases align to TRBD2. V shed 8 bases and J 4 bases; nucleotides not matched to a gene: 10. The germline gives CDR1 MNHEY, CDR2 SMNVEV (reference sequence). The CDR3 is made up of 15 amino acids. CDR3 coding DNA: TGTGCCAGCCGGACTAGCGCCGGGTTTCCAGATACGCAGTATTTT. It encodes CASRTSAGFPDTQYF.

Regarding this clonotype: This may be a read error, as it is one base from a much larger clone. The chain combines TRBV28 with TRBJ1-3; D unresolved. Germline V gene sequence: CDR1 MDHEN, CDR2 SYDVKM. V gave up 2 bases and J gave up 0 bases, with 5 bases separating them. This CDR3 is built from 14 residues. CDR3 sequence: CASSLVFSGNTIYF. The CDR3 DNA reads TGTGCCAGCAGTTTAGTGTTCTCTGGAAACACCATATATTTT.

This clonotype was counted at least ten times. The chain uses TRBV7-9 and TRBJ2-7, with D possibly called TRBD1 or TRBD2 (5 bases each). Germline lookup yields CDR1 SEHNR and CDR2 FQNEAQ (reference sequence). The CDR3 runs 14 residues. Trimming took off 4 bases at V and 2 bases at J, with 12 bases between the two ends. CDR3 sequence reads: CASSSGPTTYEQYF. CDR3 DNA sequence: TGTGCCAGCAGCTCGGGACCAACCACCTACGAGCAGTACTTC.

The CDR3 loop is CASSQDWQGWGETQYF. CDR3 DNA: TGTGCCAGCAGCCAAGATTGGCAGGGGTGGGGAGAGACCCAGTACTTC. This chain links TRBV3-1 with TRBJ2-5; a possible D gene is TRBD1 (6 bases). The CDR3 extends over 16 amino acids. Per germline, CDR1 LGHDT and CDR2 YNNKEL (reference sequence). Trimming removed 0 bases from V and 4 bases from J, with 15 bases in between.

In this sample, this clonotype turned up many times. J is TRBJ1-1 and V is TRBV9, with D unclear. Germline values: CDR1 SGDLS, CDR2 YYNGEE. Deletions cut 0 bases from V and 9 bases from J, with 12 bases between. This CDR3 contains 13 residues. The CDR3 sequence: CASSVASGGKAFF. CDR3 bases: TGTGCCAGCAGCGTAGCTTCGGGAGGGAAAGCTTTCTTT.

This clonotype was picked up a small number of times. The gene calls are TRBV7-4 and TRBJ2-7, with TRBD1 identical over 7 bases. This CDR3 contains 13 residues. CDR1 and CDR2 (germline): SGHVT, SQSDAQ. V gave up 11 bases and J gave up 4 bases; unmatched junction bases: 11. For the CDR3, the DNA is TGTGCCTGTCAGGGGACAGCTGAATACGAGCAGTACTTC. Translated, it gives CACQGTAEYEQYF. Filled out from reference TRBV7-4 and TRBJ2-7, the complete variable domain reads GAGVSQSPRYKVAKRGRDVALRCDSISGHVTLYWYRQTLGQGSEVLTYSQSDAQRDKSGRPSGRFSAERPERSVSTLKIQRTEQGDSAVYLCACQGTAEYEQYFGPGTRLTVT.

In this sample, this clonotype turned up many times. CDR3 nucleotides: TGTGCCAGCAGCCAAGATTCACTAGCGGGAGTCGATAATGAGCAGTTCTTC. Translation gives CASSQDSLAGVDNEQFF. The chain has TRBV3-1 and TRBJ2-1; 11 nucleotides align to TRBD2. Unmatched junction bases numbered 8, after V lost 0 bases and J lost 7 bases. The CDR3 contains 17 residues. Germline V gene lookup returns CDR1 LGHDT and CDR2 YNNKEL (reference sequence).

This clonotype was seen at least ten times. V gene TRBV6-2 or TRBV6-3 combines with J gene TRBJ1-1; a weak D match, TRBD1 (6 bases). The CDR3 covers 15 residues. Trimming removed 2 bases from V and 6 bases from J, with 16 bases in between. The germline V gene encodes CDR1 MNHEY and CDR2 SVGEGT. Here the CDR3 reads CASSYAGAFFAEAFF. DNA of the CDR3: TGTGCCAGCAGTTACGCAGGGGCGTTTTTCGCTGAAGCTTTCTTT.

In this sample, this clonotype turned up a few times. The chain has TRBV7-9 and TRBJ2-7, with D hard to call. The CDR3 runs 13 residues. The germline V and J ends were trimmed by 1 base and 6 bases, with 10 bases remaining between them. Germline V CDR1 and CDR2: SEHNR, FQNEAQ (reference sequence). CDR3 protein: CASSLGLSPEQYF. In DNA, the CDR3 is TGTGCCAGCAGCTTAGGGCTATCCCCCGAGCAGTACTTC. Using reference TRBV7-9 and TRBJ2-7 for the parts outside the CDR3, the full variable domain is DTGVSQNPRHKITKRGQNVTFRCDPISEHNRLYWYRQTLGQGPEFLTYFQNEAQLEKSRLLSDRFSAERPKGSFSTLEIQRTEQGDSAMYLCASSLGLSPEQYFGPGTRLTVT.

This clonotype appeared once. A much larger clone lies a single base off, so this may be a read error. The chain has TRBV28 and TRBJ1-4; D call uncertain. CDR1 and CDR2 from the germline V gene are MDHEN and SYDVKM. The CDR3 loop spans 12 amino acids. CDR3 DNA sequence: TGTGCCGGCAGTTTGGTCCGTGAAAAACTGTTTTTT. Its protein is CAGSLVREKLFF.

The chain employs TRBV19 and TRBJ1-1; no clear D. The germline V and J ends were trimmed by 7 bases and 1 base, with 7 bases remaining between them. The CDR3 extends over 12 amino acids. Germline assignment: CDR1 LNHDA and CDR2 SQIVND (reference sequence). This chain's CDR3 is CASKRENTEAFF. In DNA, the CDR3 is TGTGCCAGTAAGAGGGAGAACACTGAAGCTTTCTTT.

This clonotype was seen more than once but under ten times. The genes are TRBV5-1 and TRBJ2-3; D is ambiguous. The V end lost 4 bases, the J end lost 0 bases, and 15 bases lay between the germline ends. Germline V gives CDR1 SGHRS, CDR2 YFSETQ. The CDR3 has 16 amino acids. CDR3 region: CASSALGLGSTDTQYF. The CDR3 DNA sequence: TGCGCCAGCAGCGCCCTGGGTCTGGGTAGCACAGATACGCAGTATTTT.